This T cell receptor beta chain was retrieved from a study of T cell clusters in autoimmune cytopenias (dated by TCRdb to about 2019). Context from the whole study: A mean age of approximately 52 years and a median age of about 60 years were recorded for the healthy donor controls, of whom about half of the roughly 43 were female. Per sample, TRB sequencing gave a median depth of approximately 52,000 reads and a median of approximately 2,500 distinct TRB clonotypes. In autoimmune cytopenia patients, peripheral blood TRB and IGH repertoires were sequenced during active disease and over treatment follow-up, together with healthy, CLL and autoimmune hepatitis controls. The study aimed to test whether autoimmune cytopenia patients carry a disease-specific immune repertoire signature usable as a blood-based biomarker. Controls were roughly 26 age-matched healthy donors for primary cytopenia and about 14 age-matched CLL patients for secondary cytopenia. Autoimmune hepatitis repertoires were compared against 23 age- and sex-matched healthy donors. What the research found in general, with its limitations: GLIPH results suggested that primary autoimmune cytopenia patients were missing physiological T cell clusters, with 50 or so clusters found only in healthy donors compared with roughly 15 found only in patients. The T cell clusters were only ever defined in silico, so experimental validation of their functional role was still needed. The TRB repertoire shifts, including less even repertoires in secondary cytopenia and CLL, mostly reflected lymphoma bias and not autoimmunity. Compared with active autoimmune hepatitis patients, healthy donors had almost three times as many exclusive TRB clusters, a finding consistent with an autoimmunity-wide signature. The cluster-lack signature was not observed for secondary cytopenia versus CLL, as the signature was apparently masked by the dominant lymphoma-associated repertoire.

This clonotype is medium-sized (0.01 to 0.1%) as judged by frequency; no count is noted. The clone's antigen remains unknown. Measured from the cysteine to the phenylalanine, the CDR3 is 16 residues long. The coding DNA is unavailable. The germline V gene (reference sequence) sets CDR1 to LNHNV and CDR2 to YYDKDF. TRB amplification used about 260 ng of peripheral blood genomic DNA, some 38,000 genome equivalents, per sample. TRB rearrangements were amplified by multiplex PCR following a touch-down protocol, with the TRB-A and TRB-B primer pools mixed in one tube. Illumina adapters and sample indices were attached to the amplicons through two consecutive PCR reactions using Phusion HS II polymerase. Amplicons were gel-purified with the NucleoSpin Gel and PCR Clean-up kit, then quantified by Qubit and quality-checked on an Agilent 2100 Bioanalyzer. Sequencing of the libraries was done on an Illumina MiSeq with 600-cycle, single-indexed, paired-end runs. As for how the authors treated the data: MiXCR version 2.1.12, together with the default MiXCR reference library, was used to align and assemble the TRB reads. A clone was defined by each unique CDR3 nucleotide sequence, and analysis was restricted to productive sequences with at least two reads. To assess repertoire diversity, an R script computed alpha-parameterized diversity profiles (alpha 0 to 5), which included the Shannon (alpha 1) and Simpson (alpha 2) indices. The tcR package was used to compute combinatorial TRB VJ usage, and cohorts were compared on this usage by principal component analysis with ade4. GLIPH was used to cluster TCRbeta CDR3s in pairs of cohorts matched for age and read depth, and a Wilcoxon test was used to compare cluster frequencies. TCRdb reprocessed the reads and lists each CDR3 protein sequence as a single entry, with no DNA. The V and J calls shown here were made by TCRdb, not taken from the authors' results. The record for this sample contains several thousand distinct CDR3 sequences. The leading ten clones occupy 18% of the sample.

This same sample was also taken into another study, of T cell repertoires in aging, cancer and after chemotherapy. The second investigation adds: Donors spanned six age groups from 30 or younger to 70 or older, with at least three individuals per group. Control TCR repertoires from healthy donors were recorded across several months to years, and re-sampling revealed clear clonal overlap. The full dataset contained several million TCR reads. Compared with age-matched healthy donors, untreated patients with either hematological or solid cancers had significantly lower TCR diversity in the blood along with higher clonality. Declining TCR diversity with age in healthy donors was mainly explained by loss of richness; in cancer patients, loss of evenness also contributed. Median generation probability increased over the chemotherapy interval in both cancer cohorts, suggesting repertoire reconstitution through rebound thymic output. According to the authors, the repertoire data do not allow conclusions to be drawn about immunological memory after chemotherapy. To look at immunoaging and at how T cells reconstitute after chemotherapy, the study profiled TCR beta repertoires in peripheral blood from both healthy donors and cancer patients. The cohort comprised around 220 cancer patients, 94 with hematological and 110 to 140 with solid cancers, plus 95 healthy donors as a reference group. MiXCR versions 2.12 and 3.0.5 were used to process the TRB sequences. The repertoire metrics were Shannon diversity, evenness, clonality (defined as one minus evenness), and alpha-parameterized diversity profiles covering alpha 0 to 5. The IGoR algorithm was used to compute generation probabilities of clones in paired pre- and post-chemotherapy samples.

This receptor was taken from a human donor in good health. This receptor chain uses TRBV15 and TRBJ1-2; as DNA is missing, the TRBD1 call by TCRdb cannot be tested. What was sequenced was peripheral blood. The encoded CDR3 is CATSLRGRDRAGGYTF.